The 16 T cell receptor beta chains below were found in one sample sequenced in a study of vaccination and CD4 T cells after COVID-19. Cultured CD4+ T cell DNA was sequenced using the Oncomine TCR Beta short-read assay. Each CDR3 protein is one row after TCRdb ran MiXCR on the PCR reads. The sample contains about 21,000 distinct CDR3 sequences, roughly 67% of which appear only once. Treatment specified: approximately nine-day PBMC culture with coronavirus spike peptide pools or control peptides (ViraFEST assay). The antigens these receptors bind are not known. Sequenced input: CD4+ T cells from blood, cultured in vitro. Receptors originate from a human donor who had recovered from COVID-19.

This clonotype was seen a few times. A junction end diverges from the germline sequence, so it may reflect a read error. V is TRBV19 and J is TRBJ2-7; 10 bases match TRBD2. The germline V gene encodes CDR1 LNHDA and CDR2 SQIVND (reference sequence). The CDR3 extends over 13 amino acids. CDR3 DNA sequence: TGTGCCAGTAGTCCTCAGCTAGCGGGAGAGCCGTACTTC. Translated, it gives CASSPQLAGEPYF.

The chain has TRBV20-1 and TRBJ1-2; D not certain. The CDR3 totals 11 residues. The V end lost 1 base, the J end lost 12 bases, and 12 bases lay between the germline ends. CDR1 and CDR2 from the germline V gene are DFQATT and SNEGSKA (reference sequence). The CDR3 sequence is CSARAGVSHTF. CDR3 DNA sequence: TGCAGTGCTAGAGCCGGGGTTTCACACACCTTC.

This clonotype was seen a single time. The chain is built from TRBV27 and TRBJ1-5, with D unclear. CDR1 and CDR2 from the germline V gene are MNHEY and SMNVEV (reference sequence). V was pared by 9 bases and J by 4 bases, with 7 bases between. The CDR3 sequence is 11 residues long. The CDR3 sequence: CARDENQPQHF. CDR3 nucleotide sequence: TGTGCCAGGGACGAAAATCAGCCCCAGCATTTT.

The chain uses TRBV30 and TRBJ2-3; 9 bases map to TRBD1. V trimming: 4 bases; J trimming: 4 bases; junction bases outside the gene matches: 6. Germline CDR1 reads GTSNPN; CDR2 reads SVGIG (reference sequence). This CDR3 is 14 amino acids long. CDR3 protein: CAWTGTGGADTQYF. The CDR3 DNA reads TGTGCCTGGACCGGAACAGGGGGCGCAGATACGCAGTATTTT.

This clonotype was seen only a few times. The chain couples TRBV5-4 to TRBJ1-2, with TRBD1 matching 9 bases. Trimming at V came to 2 bases and at J to 4 bases, leaving 12 bases not matched to a gene. This CDR3 contains 17 residues. Germline CDR1 SGHNT, CDR2 YYREEE (reference sequence). CDR3 region: CASSLAPGTGFGYGYTF. DNA for the CDR3: TGTGCCAGCAGCTTAGCTCCCGGGACAGGGTTTGGCTATGGCTACACCTTC.

The chain couples TRBV7-2 to TRBJ1-2, with D hard to call. V was cut by 1 base and J by 0 bases, with 6 bases left in between. The CDR3 length is 14 residues. CDR1 is SGHTA, CDR2 FQGNSA, per germline. The CDR3 here is CASSLGGPNYGYTF. As DNA, the CDR3 is TGTGCCAGCAGCTTAGGAGGGCCTAACTATGGCTACACCTTC.

This rearrangement joins TRBV6-2 or TRBV6-3 to TRBJ1-5, with a weak D call TRBD1 (5 bases). The V gene lost 4 bases and the J gene lost 1 base, with 20 bases spanning the gap. The length of the CDR3 is 18 residues. Germline CDR1 is MNHEY and CDR2 is SVGEGT. The CDR3 sequence is CASSFGQRGVQSNQPQHF. In DNA form, the CDR3 reads TGTGCCAGCAGTTTCGGGCAGCGGGGGGTCCAGAGCAATCAGCCCCAGCATTTT.

V gene TRBV24-1 combines with J gene TRBJ2-3; 8 nucleotides align to TRBD1. The CDR3 is 16 residues long. Germline V CDR1 and CDR2: KGHDR, SFDVKD. Trimming removed 4 bases from V and 3 bases from J; junction bases left unmatched: 8. Here the CDR3 reads CATSDLDRDRTDTQYF. CDR3 nucleotides: TGTGCCACCAGTGACCTGGACAGGGACAGAACAGATACGCAGTATTTT.

This chain joins TRBV15 and TRBJ2-3; D remains ambiguous. This CDR3 is 15 amino acids long. Germline V gene lookup returns CDR1 LNHNV and CDR2 YYDKDF (reference sequence). V lost 4 bases to trimming and J lost 0 bases, with 11 bases between them. CDR3 loop: CATSTLATSTDTQYF. CDR3 coding DNA: TGTGCCACCAGCACCTTAGCTACTAGCACAGATACGCAGTATTTT.

The genes are TRBV7-9 and TRBJ2-1, with 8 bases that match TRBD1. This CDR3 contains 16 residues. V shed 0 bases, J shed 7 bases, and the junction held 8 bases outside the gene matches. CDR1 is SEHNR and CDR2 is FQNEAQ in the germline V gene (reference sequence). The CDR3 here is CASSLAAGGSKNEQFF. In DNA, the CDR3 is TGTGCCAGCAGCTTAGCTGCAGGGGGCAGTAAGAATGAGCAGTTCTTC. The full variable domain, in which reference TRBV7-9 and TRBJ2-1 provide the parts outside the CDR3, is DTGVSQNPRHKITKRGQNVTFRCDPISEHNRLYWYRQTLGQGPEFLTYFQNEAQLEKSRLLSDRFSAERPKGSFSTLEIQRTEQGDSAMYLCASSLAAGGSKNEQFFGPGTRLTVL.

The rearrangement uses TRBV6-5 and TRBJ2-2; D unclear. V was trimmed by 2 bases and J by 0 bases, leaving 16 bases between them. The CDR3 is 18 amino acids. Looked up from germline, CDR1 is MNHEY and CDR2 is SVGAGI. The CDR3 region is CASSYRSVAVANTGELFF. CDR3 DNA: TGTGCCAGCAGTTACAGGTCTGTCGCGGTCGCGAACACCGGGGAGCTGTTTTTT.

The chain has TRBV20-1 and TRBJ1-1; possibly TRBD1 for D (5 bases). Per germline, CDR1 DFQATT and CDR2 SNEGSKA (reference sequence). The CDR3 length is 15 residues. Trimming took off 1 base at V and 0 bases at J, with 12 bases between the two ends. CDR3: CSARVGGNVNTEAFF. The DNA for the CDR3 is TGCAGTGCTAGAGTTGGGGGTAACGTGAACACTGAAGCTTTCTTT.

V and J are TRBV15 and TRBJ2-6; D unclear. V was trimmed by 1 base and J by 4 bases, leaving 17 bases between them. Germline CDR1 is LNHNV and CDR2 is YYDKDF (reference sequence). The length of the CDR3 is 18 residues. In DNA form, the CDR3 reads TGTGCCACCAGCAGAGCCTCCACGGGTGGTTGGGGGGCCAACGTCCTGACTTTC. Its protein is CATSRASTGGWGANVLTF.

V usage is TRBV19 and J usage is TRBJ1-2; tentatively, D is TRBD1 (5 bases). Germline V lookup: CDR1 LNHDA, CDR2 SQIVND (reference sequence). The CDR3 runs 15 residues. V lost 4 bases and J lost 0, with 12 bases in between. CDR3 bases: TGTGCCAGTAGTACCCCCGGGGCCGCTAACTATGGCTACACCTTC. It specifies CASSTPGAANYGYTF.

V usage is TRBV11-3 and J usage is TRBJ2-2; D may be TRBD2 (5 bases). CDR3 length equals 16 residues. The germline V and J ends were trimmed by 4 bases and 6 bases, with 18 bases remaining between them. Germline CDR1 and CDR2: SGHNT and YENEEA. The CDR3 DNA is TGTGCCAGCAGCTCTAAATTTCCCGCGGGTCCCGGGGAGCTGTTTTTT. Encoded protein: CASSSKFPAGPGELFF.

This rearrangement joins TRBV29-1 to TRBJ1-1; no definite D call. Germline CDR1 and CDR2: SQVTM and ANQGSEA. The germline V and J ends were trimmed by 6 bases and 0 bases, with 14 bases remaining between them. The CDR3 sequence is 14 residues long. The CDR3 loop is CSVTSRPMNTEAFF. CDR3 sequence (DNA): TGCAGCGTGACATCCCGGCCCATGAACACTGAAGCTTTCTTT.